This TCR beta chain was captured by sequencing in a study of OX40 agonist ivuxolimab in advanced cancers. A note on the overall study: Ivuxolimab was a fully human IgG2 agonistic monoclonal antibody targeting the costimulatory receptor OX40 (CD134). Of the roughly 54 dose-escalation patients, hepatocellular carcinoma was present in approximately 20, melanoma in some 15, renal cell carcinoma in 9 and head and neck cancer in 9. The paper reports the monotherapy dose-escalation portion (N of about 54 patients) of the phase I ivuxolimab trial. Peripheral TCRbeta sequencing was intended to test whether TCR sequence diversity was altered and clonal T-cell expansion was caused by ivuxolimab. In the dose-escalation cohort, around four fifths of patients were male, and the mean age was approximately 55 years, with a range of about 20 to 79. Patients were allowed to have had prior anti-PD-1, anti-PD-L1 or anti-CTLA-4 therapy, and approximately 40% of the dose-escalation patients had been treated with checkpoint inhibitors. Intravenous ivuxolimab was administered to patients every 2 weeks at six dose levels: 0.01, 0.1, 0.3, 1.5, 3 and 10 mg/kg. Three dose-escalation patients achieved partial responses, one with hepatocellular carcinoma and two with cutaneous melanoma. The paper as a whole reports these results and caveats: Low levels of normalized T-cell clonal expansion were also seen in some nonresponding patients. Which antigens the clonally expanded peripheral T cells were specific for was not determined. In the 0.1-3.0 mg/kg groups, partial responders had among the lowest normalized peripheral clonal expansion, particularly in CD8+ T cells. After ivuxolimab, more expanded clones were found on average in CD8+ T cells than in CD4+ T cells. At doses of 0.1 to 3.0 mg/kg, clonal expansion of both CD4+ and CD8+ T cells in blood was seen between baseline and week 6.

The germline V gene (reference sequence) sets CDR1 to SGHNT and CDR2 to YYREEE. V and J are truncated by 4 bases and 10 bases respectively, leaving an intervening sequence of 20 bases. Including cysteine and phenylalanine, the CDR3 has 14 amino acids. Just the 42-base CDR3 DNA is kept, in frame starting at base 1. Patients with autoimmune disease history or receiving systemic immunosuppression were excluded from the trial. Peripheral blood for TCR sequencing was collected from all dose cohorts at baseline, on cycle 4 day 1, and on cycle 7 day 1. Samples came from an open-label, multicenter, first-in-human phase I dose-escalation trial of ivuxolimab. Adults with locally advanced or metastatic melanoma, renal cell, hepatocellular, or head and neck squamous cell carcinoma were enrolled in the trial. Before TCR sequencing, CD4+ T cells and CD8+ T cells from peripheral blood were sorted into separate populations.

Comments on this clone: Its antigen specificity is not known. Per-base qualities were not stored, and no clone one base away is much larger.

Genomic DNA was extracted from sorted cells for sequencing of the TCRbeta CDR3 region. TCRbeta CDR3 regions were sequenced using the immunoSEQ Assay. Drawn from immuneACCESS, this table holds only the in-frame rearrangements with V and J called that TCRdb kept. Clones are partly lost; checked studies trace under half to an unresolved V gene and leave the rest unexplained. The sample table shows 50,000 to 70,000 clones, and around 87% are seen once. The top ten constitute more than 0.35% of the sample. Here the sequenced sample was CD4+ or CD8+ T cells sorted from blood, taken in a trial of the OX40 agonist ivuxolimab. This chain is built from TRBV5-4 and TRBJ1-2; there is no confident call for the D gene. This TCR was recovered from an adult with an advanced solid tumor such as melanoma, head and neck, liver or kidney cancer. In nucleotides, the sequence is TGTGCCAGCAGCCAAGAAGTGAATCGCCCGCCCTACACCTTC. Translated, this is CASSQEVNRPPYTF.